Here is one T cell receptor beta chain with its context. Its cognate antigen is unknown. Per the germline V gene, CDR1 is SQVTM and CDR2 is ANQGSEA. The V and J ends lost 6 bases and 7 bases respectively, with 9 bases between them. The CDR3 contains 10 residues. The record originates from a study of T cell responses to AZD1222 COVID-19 vaccine. Study findings and constraints: Clonal diversity may have been underestimated, and the donors were mostly white British, with more females than males.

Produced via immunoSEQ multiplex PCR; TCRdb's table is partial and in-frame only. The sample shows under 200,000 clones, just over 90% of them seen only once. Sequenced material: peripheral blood, taken on day 0 of AZD1222 vaccination. The chain couples TRBV29-1 to TRBJ1-2; D ambiguous. This clonotype was obtained from an adult in good health. DNA of the CDR3: TGCAGCGTGGCAACATCTGGCTACACCTTC. Its translation is CSVATSGYTF.